This T cell receptor beta chain was obtained from a study of blood T cell repertoires in COVID-19. Germline CDR1 MNHEY, CDR2 SVGAGI. This CDR3 is 14 amino acids long. The V and J ends lost 7 bases and 0 bases respectively, with 12 bases between them. Authors' data handling: Reference gene primer amplification in the assay estimated nucleated cell counts. Clones were sequenced by immunoSEQ multiplex PCR, and TCRdb holds only the in-frame ones, with some missing. D and trimming come from the DNA, and the V and J calls and clone size come from that table. The data contain about 180,000 clones, 70% to 90% of them singletons.

The sequenced sample was peripheral blood. V usage is TRBV6-5 and J usage is TRBJ1-2; D ambiguous. This TCR derives from a woman in her thirties with acute or convalescent COVID-19. CDR3 sequence: CASNPKIANYGYTF. DNA for the CDR3: TGTGCCAGCAATCCGAAAATAGCTAACTATGGCTACACCTTC.